This T cell receptor (beta chain) is drawn from a study of blood T cells in healthy people across ages. Study conclusions and caveats: TCR beta diversity per million T cells fell roughly linearly with age. The unsorted PBMCs prevented any conclusive comparison of naive versus antigen-experienced cells.

CDR3 length: 13 amino acids. Germline V gene data show CDR1 as MDHEN and CDR2 as SYDVKM. V was clipped by 6 bases and J by 3 bases; unmatched bases: 5. In this sample, this clonotype turned up a few times. The antigen remains undetermined. For the second PCR, which ran for roughly 6 to 11 cycles, a sample-barcoded 5' primer and a J-beta primer mix were used. TCRdb called the 5' RACE reads again in MiXCR, with one record for every CDR3 protein. Of almost 1 million distinct CDR3 sequences listed, roughly 51% are singletons. The chain recombines TRBV28 with TRBJ2-7; 7 nucleotides line up with TRBD2. This receptor was taken from a woman in her fifties or sixties in good health. What was sequenced was blood. The CDR3 loop reads CASRETSFYEQYF. In DNA, the CDR3 is TGTGCCAGCAGGGAGACTAGCTTCTACGAGCAGTACTTC. Using reference TRBV28 and TRBJ2-7 for the parts outside the CDR3, the full variable domain is DVKVTQSSRYLVKRTGEKVFLECVQDMDHENMFWYRQDPGLGLRLIYFSYDVKMKEKGDIPEGYSVSREKKERFSLILESASTNQTSMYLCASRETSFYEQYFGPGTRLTVT.